Below are 21 T cell receptor beta chains sequenced from a single sample in a study of blood T cell repertoires in COVID-19. The repertoire was sequenced with immunoSEQ multiplex PCR; TCRdb's copy has only in-frame clones and lacks some. The data show roughly 300,000 clones, more than 70% seen once. Sequencing used PBMCs or T cells enriched from blood (not recorded which). The origin of the receptors is a woman in her twenties or thirties who had recovered from COVID-19.

The V and J genes are TRBV14 and TRBJ1-1; no clear D. The CDR3 has 13 residues. The germline V gene encodes CDR1 SGHDN and CDR2 FVKESK. V was pared by 5 bases and J by 10 bases, with 17 bases between. The CDR3 sequence: CASSSQVTSTAFF. The CDR3 DNA follows: TGTGCCAGCAGCAGCCAAGTTACCTCTACAGCTTTCTTT.

The gene calls are TRBV5-1 and TRBJ2-3, with D unresolved. V shed 0 bases and J shed 1 base, with 9 bases lying between them. The germline CDR1 and CDR2 sequences are SGHRS and YFSETQ. CDR3 length: 15 amino acids. The CDR3 here is CASSLEPRGTDTQYF. CDR3 nucleotide sequence: TGCGCCAGCAGCTTGGAGCCCCGGGGCACAGATACGCAGTATTTT.

To note about this clone: Relative to the germline gene, one junction end is altered; a read error may explain this. The chain is built from TRBV7-7 and TRBJ2-3; 9 nucleotides agree with TRBD1. The CDR3 has 16 amino acids. Germline CDR1 is SSHAT and CDR2 is FNYEAQ (reference sequence). The CDR3 spells CASSSGQGISTDTQYF. The CDR3 bases are TGTGCTAGCAGCTCGGGACAGGGTATTAGCACAGATACGCAGTATTTT.

The chain links TRBV10-3 to TRBJ2-5; D may be TRBD1 (7 bases). Germline CDR1 is ENHRY and CDR2 is SYGVKD. The CDR3 is 20 amino acids. Trimming took off 4 bases at V and 2 bases at J, with 29 bases between the two ends. The CDR3 region has the DNA TGTGCCATCAGTGGATACAATGGGGACTCCAGACAGGGACGACAAGAGACCCAGTACTTC. Its protein product is CAISGYNGDSRQGRQETQYF.

V is TRBV19 and J is TRBJ2-6; no clear D. Trimming removed 3 bases from V and 0 bases from J, with 9 bases in between. The CDR3 is 16 residues long. Germline CDR1 LNHDA, CDR2 SQIVND (reference sequence). The CDR3 region has the DNA TGTGCCAGTAGTATGAAACGGAGCTCTGGGGCCAACGTCCTGACTTTC. It translates to CASSMKRSSGANVLTF.

The J gene is TRBJ1-3, the V gene TRBV27; perhaps TRBD1 as D (5 bases). The CDR3 has 14 residues. V lost 7 bases and J 1 base, leaving 11 bases between the germline ends. Germline V gene data show CDR1 as MNHEY and CDR2 as SMNVEV (reference sequence). CDR3 bases: TGTGCCAGCAAAAGGGGAGGGTCTGGAAACACCATATATTTT. The encoded protein is CASKRGGSGNTIYF.

V and J are TRBV27 and TRBJ2-3; 9 bases match TRBD2. The germline V gene has CDR1 MNHEY and CDR2 SMNVEV (reference sequence). The junction had 3 bases not matched to a gene; V was cut back by 4 bases and J by 1 base. CDR3 length equals 15 residues. This CDR3 is CASSSLAGGTDTQYF. In DNA form, the CDR3 reads TGTGCCAGCAGTTCACTAGCGGGTGGCACAGATACGCAGTATTTT.

The genes are TRBV6-5 and TRBJ1-2; the match to TRBD1 covers 10 bases. The CDR3 is 15 residues long. After removal of 6 bases from V and 6 bases from J, the junction contained 10 bases not matched to a gene. In germline, CDR1 is MNHEY, CDR2 SVGAGI. CDR3 DNA sequence: TGTGCCAGCAGACCCAAAACCGGGACAGGGGATGGCTACACCTTC. Translating it yields CASRPKTGTGDGYTF.

The chain is built from TRBV7-9 and TRBJ2-6; TRBD1 agrees at 8 bases. V was clipped by 11 bases and J by 3 bases; unmatched bases: 6. In germline, CDR1 is SEHNR, CDR2 FQNEAQ (reference sequence). The CDR3 consists of 14 residues. Here the CDR3 DNA reads TGTGCCGGACCGGACAGGGATGGGGCCAACGTCCTGACTTTC. Translating it yields CAGPDRDGANVLTF.

This sequence joins TRBV6-1 and TRBJ2-7; 8 bases match TRBD1. The junction had 7 bases not matched to a gene; V was cut back by 1 base and J by 11 bases. CDR3 length: 13 amino acids. The germline CDR1 and CDR2 sequences are MNHNS and SASEGT. The CDR3 region is CASSEERTGYKYF. The CDR3 nucleotides read TGTGCCAGCAGTGAAGAGCGGACAGGGTATAAGTACTTC.

The chain combines TRBV12-5 with TRBJ1-2; possibly TRBD1 for D (6 bases). Trimming took off 0 bases at V and 3 bases at J, with 14 bases between the two ends. The CDR3 is 16 amino acids. CDR1 is LGHNT and CDR2 is FRNRAP in the germline V gene. The CDR3, as DNA: TGTGCTAGTGGTTTGGTAGGATGGGGGGGCGACTATGGCTACACCTTC. Encoded protein: CASGLVGWGGDYGYTF.

This rearrangement joins TRBV27 to TRBJ2-4, with 9 bases matching TRBD1. This CDR3 comprises 15 residues. CDR1 and CDR2 (germline): MNHEY, SMNVEV (reference sequence). After removal of 8 bases from V and 1 base from J, the junction contained 6 bases not matched to a gene. CDR3 in DNA: TGTGCCAGCGGGCACAGGGGGCGGGCCAAAAACATTCAGTACTTC. Amino acid sequence: CASGHRGRAKNIQYF.

This clone has only one observation. This sequence joins TRBV9 and TRBJ1-1; a weak D match, TRBD1 (6 bases). Germline V lookup: CDR1 SGDLS, CDR2 YYNGEE. Trimming left V 0 bases short and J 2 bases short, with 11 bases between. CDR3 length: 15 amino acids. CDR3 nucleotides: TGTGCCAGCAGCGTAGACTGGACAGTTAACACTGAAGCTTTCTTT. The encoded protein is CASSVDWTVNTEAFF.

The rearrangement joins TRBV6-5 to TRBJ2-5; the D gene is possibly TRBD2 (5 bases). V was clipped by 0 bases and J by 10 bases, with 15 bases between them. From germline, CDR1 is MNHEY and CDR2 SVGAGI. The CDR3 totals 14 residues. DNA for the CDR3: TGTGCCAGCAGTTACTCATACGGGCAGCGGCTCCAGTACTTC. This sequence encodes CASSYSYGQRLQYF.

Of note for this clone: Additional DNA sequences in this sample encode the identical CDR3. The chain recombines TRBV19 with TRBJ1-2, with D maybe TRBD1 (5 bases). Germline CDR1 LNHDA, CDR2 SQIVND (reference sequence). CDR3 size: 13 residues. The V gene lost 5 bases and the J gene lost 3 bases, with 10 bases spanning the gap. CDR3 nucleotides: TGTGCCAGTAGTCCTCGGGGGGACTATGGCTACACCTTC. Encoded protein: CASSPRGDYGYTF. The whole variable domain, remainder taken from reference TRBV19 and TRBJ1-2, is DGGITQSPKYLFRKEGQNVTLSCEQNLNHDAMYWYRQDPGQGLRLIYYSQIVNDFQKGDIAEGYSVSREKKESFPLTVTSAQKNPTAFYLCASSPRGDYGYTFGSGTRLTVV.

V gene TRBV27 combines with J gene TRBJ2-2; D is undetermined. The CDR3 is 13 amino acids. Germline V lookup: CDR1 MNHEY, CDR2 SMNVEV (reference sequence). The germline V and J ends were trimmed by 3 bases and 4 bases, with 6 bases remaining between them. CDR3 loop: CASSFGGTGELFF. The CDR3 coding sequence is TGTGCCAGCAGTTTTGGCGGCACCGGGGAGCTGTTTTTT.

The chain couples TRBV12-3 or TRBV12-4 to TRBJ1-2; D not certain. The CDR3 totals 13 residues. Trimming left V 8 bases short and J 0 bases short, with 10 bases between. CDR3 sequence reads: CASGLQTNYGYTF. CDR3 in DNA: TGTGCCAGCGGATTACAGACTAACTATGGCTACACCTTC.

The chain links TRBV27 to TRBJ1-2; the D gene is possibly TRBD1 (5 bases). Looked up from germline, CDR1 is MNHEY and CDR2 is SMNVEV (reference sequence). The CDR3 has 15 amino acids. V lost 3 bases and J 0 bases, leaving 11 bases between the germline ends. CDR3 sequence (DNA): TGTGCCAGCAGTTTTGGAGGGGCCTCTAACTATGGCTACACCTTC. Protein sequence: CASSFGGASNYGYTF.

The chain carries TRBV4-1 and TRBJ1-2, with TRBD1 as a possible D gene (6 bases). The ends were cut back, 6 bases at V and 2 bases at J, with 7 bases in the middle. The CDR3 extends over 12 amino acids. Germline values: CDR1 MGHRA, CDR2 YSYEKL. The CDR3 DNA reads TGCGCCAGCAGTCAGGGGAACTATGGCTACACCTTC. It is translated as CASSQGNYGYTF.

The chain combines TRBV6-1 with TRBJ1-2; D is unresolved. V was pared by 1 base and J by 0 bases, with 12 bases between. There are 16 residues in the CDR3. Per germline, CDR1 MNHNS and CDR2 SASEGT. The DNA for the CDR3 is TGTGCCAGCAGTGAAGGACTATGGCGCTCTAACTATGGCTACACCTTC. Translating it yields CASSEGLWRSNYGYTF.

The gene calls are TRBV9 and TRBJ1-3; TRBD1 matches at 7 bases. V dropped 4 bases and J dropped 0; count of bases not matched to a gene: 4. This CDR3 is 15 amino acids long. From germline, CDR1 is SGDLS and CDR2 YYNGEE. The CDR3 region has the DNA TGTGCCAGCAGCCCCCGGGACAGCTCTGGAAACACCATATATTTT. Protein: CASSPRDSSGNTIYF.